This T cell receptor beta chain is from a study of cytomegalovirus exposure and HLA in healthy donors. Germline values: CDR1 SGHTA, CDR2 FQGNSA. Trimming shortened V by 4 bases and J by 1 base, and 8 bases separated the two germline ends. The CDR3 runs to 13 residues. In the PCR, 60 Vbeta and 13 Jbeta primers were used. Only in-frame clones appear in the TCRdb table, and some are missing; sequencing was by immunoSEQ multiplex PCR. The table lists around 91,000 clones, approximately 84% of them singletons. The specimen sequenced was PBMCs. The receptor's source is a man aged 18 to 35 in good health and CMV-seronegative. The chain joins TRBV7-2 to TRBJ2-7; D call uncertain. CDR3 sequence: CASSSGSSYEQYF. Here the CDR3 DNA reads TGTGCCAGCAGCTCTGGCAGTTCCTACGAGCAGTACTTC.